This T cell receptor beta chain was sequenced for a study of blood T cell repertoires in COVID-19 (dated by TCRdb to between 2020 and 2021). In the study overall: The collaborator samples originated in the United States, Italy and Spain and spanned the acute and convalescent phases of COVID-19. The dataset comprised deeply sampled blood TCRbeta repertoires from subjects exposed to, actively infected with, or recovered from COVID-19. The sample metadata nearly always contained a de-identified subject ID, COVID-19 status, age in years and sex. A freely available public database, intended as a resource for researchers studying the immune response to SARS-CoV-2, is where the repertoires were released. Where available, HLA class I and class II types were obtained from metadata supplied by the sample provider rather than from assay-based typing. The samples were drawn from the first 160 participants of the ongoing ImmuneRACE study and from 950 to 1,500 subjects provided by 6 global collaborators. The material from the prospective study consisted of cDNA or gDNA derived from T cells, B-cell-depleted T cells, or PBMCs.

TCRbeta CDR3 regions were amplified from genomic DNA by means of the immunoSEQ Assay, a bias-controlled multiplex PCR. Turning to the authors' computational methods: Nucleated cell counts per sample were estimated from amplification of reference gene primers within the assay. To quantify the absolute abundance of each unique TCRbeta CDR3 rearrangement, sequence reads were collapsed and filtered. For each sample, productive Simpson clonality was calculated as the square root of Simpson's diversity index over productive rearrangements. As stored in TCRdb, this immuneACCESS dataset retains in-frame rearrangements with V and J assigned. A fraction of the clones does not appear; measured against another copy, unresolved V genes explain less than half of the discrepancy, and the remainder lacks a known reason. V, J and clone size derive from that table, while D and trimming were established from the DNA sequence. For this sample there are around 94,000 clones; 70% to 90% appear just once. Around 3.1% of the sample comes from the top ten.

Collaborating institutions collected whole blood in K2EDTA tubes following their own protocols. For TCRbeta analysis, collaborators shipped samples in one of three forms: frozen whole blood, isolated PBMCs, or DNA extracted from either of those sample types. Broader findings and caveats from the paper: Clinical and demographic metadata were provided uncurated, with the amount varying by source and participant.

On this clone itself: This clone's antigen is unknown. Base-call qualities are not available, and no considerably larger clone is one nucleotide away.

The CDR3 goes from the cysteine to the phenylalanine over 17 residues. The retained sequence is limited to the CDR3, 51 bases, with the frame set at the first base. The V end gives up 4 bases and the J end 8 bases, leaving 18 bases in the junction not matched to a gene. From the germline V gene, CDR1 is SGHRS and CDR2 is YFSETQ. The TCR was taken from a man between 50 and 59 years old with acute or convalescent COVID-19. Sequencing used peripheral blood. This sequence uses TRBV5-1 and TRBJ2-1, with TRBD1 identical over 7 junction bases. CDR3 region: CASSPAPQGLREHEQFF. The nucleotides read TGCGCCAGCAGCCCCGCCCCACAGGGGCTCAGGGAGCATGAGCAGTTCTTC.